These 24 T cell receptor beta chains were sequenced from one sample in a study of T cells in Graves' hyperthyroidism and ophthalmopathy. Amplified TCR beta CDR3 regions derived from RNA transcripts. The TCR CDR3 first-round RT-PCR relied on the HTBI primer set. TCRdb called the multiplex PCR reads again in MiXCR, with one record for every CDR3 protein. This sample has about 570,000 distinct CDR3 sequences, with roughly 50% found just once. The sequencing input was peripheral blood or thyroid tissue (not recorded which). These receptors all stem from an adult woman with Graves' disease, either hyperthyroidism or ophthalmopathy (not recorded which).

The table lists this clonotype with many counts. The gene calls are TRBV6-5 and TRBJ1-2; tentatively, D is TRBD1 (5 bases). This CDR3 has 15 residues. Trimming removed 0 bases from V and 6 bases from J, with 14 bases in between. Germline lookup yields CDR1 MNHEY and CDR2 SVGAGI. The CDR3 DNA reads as TGTGCCAGCAGTTACTCCGCCGGGGGTTTGGATGGCTACACCTTC. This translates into CASSYSAGGLDGYTF.

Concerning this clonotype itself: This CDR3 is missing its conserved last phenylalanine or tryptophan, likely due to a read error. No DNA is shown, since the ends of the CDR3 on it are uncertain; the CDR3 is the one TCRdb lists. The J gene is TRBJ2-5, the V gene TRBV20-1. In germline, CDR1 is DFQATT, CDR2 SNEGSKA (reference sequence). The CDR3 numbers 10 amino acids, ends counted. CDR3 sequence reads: CSARDPGAVL.

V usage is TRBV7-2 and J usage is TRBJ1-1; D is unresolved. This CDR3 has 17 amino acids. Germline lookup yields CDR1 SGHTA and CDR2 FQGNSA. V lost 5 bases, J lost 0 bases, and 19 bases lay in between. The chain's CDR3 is CASSRSIKGIMNTEAFF. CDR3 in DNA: TGTGCCAGCAGCCGAAGTATCAAAGGGATCATGAACACTGAAGCTTTCTTT.

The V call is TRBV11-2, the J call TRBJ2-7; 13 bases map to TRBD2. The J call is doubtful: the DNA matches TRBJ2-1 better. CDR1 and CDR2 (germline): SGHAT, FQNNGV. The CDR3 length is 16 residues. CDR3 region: CASSAGLAGAWNEQFF. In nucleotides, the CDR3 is TGTGCCAGCAGCGCTGGACTAGCGGGAGCGTGGAATGAGCAGTTCTTC.

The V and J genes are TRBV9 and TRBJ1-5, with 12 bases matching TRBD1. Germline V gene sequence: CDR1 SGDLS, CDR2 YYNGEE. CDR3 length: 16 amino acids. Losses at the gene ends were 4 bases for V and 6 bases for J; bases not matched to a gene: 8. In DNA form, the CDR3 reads TGTGCCAGCAGCCCAGGGGACAGGGGGCTTGGTCAGCCCCAGCATTTT. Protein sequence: CASSPGDRGLGQPQHF.

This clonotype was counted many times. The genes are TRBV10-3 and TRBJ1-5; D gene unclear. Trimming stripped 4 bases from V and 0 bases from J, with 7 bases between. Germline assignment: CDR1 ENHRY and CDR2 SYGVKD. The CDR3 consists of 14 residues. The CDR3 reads CAISADRSNQPQHF. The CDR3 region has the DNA TGTGCCATCAGTGCAGACCGTAGCAATCAGCCCCAGCATTTT.

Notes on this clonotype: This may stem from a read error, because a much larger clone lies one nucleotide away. In DNA, the CDR3 is TGTGCCAGCAGCTTCATCCGCGGGCGGGGCTCCTACGAGCAGTACTTC. It yields the protein CASSFIRGRGSYEQYF. This chain connects TRBV7-9 to TRBJ2-7, with a weak D call TRBD2 (6 bases). Germline assignment: CDR1 SEHNR and CDR2 FQNEAQ (reference sequence). V was clipped by 3 bases and J by 0 bases, with 15 bases between them. The CDR3 extends over 16 amino acids.

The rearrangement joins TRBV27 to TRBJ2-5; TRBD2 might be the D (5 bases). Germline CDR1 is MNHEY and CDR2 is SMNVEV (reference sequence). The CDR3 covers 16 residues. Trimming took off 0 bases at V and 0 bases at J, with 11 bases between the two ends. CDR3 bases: TGTGCCAGCAGTTTATCCGGACTCCCGTACCAAGAGACCCAGTACTTC. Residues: CASSLSGLPYQETQYF.

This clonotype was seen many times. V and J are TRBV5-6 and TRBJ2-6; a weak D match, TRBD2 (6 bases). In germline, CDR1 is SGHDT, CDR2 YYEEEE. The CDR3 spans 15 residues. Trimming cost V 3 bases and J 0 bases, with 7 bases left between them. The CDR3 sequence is CASSWGLSGANVLTF. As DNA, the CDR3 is TGTGCCAGCAGCTGGGGACTCTCTGGGGCCAACGTCCTGACTTTC.

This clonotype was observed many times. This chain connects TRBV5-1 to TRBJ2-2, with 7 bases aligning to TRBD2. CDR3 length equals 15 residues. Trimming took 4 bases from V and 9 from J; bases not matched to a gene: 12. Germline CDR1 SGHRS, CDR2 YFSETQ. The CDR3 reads CASSLRTSARRELFF. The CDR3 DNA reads TGCGCCAGCAGCCTACGGACTAGTGCCCGCCGGGAGCTGTTTTTT.

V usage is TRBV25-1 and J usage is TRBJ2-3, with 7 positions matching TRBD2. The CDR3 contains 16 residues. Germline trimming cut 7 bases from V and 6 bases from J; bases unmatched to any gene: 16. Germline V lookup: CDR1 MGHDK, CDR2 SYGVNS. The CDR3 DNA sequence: TGTGCCAGCACCCATAGGGAGGGAGTGAGTTTGGATACGCAGTATTTT. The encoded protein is CASTHREGVSLDTQYF.

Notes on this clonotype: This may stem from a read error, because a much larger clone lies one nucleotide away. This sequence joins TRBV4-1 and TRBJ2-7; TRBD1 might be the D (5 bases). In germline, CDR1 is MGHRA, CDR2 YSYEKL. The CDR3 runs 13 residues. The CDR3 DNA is TGCGCCGGCAGCCCCAGCAGGGTCCACGAGCAGTACTTC. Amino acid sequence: CAGSPSRVHEQYF.

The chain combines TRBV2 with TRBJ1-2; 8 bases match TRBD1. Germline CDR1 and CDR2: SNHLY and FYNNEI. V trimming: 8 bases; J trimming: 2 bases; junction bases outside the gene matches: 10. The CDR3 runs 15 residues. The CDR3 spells CASAINRGGNYGYTF. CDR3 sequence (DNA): TGTGCCAGCGCGATCAACAGGGGGGGGAACTATGGCTACACCTTC.

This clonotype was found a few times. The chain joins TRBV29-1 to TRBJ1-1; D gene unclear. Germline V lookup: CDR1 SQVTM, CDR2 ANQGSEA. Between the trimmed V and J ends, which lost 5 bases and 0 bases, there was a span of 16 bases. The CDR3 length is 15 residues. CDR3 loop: CSVLAPSSMNTEAFF. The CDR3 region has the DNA TGCAGCGTTCTAGCCCCGTCATCCATGAACACTGAAGCTTTCTTT. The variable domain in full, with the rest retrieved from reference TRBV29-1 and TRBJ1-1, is SAVISQKPSRDICQRGTSLTIQCQVDSQVTMMFWYRQQPGQSLTLIATANQGSEATYESGFVIDKFPISRPNLTFSTLTVSNMSPEDSSIYLCSVLAPSSMNTEAFFGQGTRLTVV.

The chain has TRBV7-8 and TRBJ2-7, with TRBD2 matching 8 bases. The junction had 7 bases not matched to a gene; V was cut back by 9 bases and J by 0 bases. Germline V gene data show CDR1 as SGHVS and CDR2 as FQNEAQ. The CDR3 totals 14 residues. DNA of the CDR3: TGTGCCAGTAGTCTTAGCGGGACCTCCTACGAGCAGTACTTC. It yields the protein CASSLSGTSYEQYF.

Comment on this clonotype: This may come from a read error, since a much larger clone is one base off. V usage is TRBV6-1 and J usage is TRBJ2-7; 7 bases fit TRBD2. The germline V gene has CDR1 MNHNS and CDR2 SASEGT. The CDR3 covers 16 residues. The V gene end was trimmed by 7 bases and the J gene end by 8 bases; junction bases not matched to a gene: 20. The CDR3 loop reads CASTSLPGLTSRKQYF. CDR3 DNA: TGTGCCAGCACCTCACTACCGGGACTAACCTCCCGGAAGCAGTACTTC.

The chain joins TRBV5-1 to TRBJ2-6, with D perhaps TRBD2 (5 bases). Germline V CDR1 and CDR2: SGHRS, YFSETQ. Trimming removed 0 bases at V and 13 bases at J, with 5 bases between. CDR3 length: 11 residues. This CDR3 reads CASSLGTVLTF. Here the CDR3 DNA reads TGCGCCAGCAGCTTGGGGACTGTCCTGACTTTC.

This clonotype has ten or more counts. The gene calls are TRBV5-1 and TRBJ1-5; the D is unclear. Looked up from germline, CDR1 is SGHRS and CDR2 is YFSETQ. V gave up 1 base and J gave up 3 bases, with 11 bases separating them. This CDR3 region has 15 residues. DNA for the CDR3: TGCGCCAGCAGCTTGTCCGGTCTTACCAATCAGCCCCAGCATTTT. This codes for CASSLSGLTNQPQHF.

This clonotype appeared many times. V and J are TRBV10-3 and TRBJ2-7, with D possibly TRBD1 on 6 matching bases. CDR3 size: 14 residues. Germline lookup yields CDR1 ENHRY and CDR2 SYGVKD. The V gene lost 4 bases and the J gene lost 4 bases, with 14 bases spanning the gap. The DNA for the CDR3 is TGTGCCATCAGTGGCAGGGACAACACTTACGAGCAGTACTTC. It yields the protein CAISGRDNTYEQYF.

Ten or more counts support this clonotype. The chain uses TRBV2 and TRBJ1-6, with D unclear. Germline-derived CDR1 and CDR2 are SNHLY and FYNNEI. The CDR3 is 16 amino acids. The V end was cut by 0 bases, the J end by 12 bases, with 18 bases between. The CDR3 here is CASSEAPTPPIGPLHF. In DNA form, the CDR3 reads TGTGCCAGCAGTGAAGCCCCTACCCCGCCTATCGGACCCCTCCACTTT.

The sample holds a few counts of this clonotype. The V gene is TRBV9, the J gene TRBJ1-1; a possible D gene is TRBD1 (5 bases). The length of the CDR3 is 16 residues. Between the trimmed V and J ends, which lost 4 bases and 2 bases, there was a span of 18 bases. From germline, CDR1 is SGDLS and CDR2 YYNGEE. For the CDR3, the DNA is TGTGCCAGCAGCCAAGATAATGGGGCCCCTAACACTGAAGCTTTCTTT. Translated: CASSQDNGAPNTEAFF.

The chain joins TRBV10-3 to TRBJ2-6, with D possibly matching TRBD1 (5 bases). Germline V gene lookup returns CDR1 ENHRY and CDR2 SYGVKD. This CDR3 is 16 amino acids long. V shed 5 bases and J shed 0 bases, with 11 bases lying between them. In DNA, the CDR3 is TGTGCCATCAGTAGTAAGGGGTACTCTGGGGCCAACGTCCTGACTTTC. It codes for CAISSKGYSGANVLTF.

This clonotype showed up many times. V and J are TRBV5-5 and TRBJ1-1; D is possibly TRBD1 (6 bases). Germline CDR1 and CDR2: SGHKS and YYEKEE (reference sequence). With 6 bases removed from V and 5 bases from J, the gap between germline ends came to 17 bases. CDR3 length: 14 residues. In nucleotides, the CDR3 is TGTGCCAGCATCCGTCCCAGGGGCGGAACTGAAGCTTTCTTT. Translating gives CASIRPRGGTEAFF.

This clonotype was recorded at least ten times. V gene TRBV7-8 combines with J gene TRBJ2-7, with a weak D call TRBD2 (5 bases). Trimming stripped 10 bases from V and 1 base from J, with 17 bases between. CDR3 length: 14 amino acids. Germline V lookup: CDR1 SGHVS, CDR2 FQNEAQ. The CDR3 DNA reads TGTGCCACCTCTGAGGGCCCTCTGTCCTACGAGCAGTACTTC. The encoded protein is CATSEGPLSYEQYF.